Listed below are T cell receptor beta chains from one sample, sequenced in a study of control samples from healthy donors and cancer patients. Measured with immunoSEQ multiplex PCR; TCRdb has only the in-frame clones, and not every one. The top ten hold about 9.9% of the sample, which has 70,000 to 85,000 clones, 84% seen once. Specimen: PBMCs. These receptors all come from a man in his 60s with head and neck cancer. Each CDR3 is given with its conserved first and last residue. Each record gives: D gene, CDR3 length, V gene, clone size, J gene, CDR3 DNA, CDR3 protein. The D gene is left open where the match is weak. The size of a clone is reported for some rows only, either as once, few or many, or as a class for expanded clones.

>TRBD1|13|TRBV4-1|-|TRBJ1-5
TGCGCCAGCAGCTCGGACAGGGCTCAGCCCCAGCATTTT
CASSSDRAQPQHF
>-|14|TRBV7-9|once|TRBJ2-3
TGTGCCAGCGGGGATGGTGGCCGATCCGATACGCAGTATTTT
CASGDGGRSDTQYF
>-|12|TRBV5-6|once|TRBJ2-3
TGTGCCAGCAGCATCCGACTAAAAACGCAGTATTTT
CASSIRLKTQYF
>-|16|TRBV5-4|-|TRBJ2-2
TGTGCCAGCAGCTTGCTGACTAGAACGAACACCGGGGAGCTGTTTTTT
CASSLLTRTNTGELFF
>-|13|TRBV18|once|TRBJ1-6
TGTGCCAGCTCACCAGGGGATGGTTCACCCCTCCACTTT
CASSPGDGSPLHF
>-|14|TRBV28|-|TRBJ1-3
TGTGCCAGCAGTTTATTGAACAGGGATAACACCATATATTTT
CASSLLNRDNTIYF
>-|15|TRBV5-4|-|TRBJ1-6
TGTGCCAGCAGCTTGAAATCGGGGTTTAATTCACCCCTCCACTTT
CASSLKSGFNSPLHF
>-|15|TRBV5-1|-|TRBJ2-1
TGCGCCAGCAGCTTGGCCAACGGGATAACCAATGAGCAGTTCTTC
CASSLANGITNEQFF
>TRBD1|14|TRBV11-3|-|TRBJ2-2
TGTGCCAGCAGCTTGGGGACAGGGGCCGGGGAGCTGTTTTTT
CASSLGTGAGELFF
>TRBD1|13|TRBV10-3|-|TRBJ2-7
TGTGCCATCATGGGGACAGGGCCCTACGAGCAGTACTTC
CAIMGTGPYEQYF
>-|15|TRBV7-2|-|TRBJ2-7
TGTGCCAGCAGCCCCTCTGGCGGGACCTCCTACGAGCAGTACTTC
CASSPSGGTSYEQYF
>-|14|TRBV28|-|TRBJ1-6
TGTGCCAGCAGCCAGATAAACTACAATTCACCCCTCCACTTT
CASSQINYNSPLHF
>-|14|TRBV6-5|once|TRBJ2-7
TGTGCCAGCAGTTACGCCGGGATCACCTACGAGCAGTACTTC
CASSYAGITYEQYF
>-|12|TRBV29-1|-|TRBJ1-1
TGCAGCGTTGATCCGCGGGACACTGAAGCTTTCTTT
CSVDPRDTEAFF
>-|14|TRBV25-1|few|TRBJ2-2
TGTGCCAGCAGTGGGGAGGGGGACACCGGGGAGCTGTTTTTT
CASSGEGDTGELFF
>TRBD2|14|TRBV10-3|-|TRBJ2-3
TGTGCCATCGGGCGGGAGGGGGGCGCAGATACGCAGTATTTT
CAIGREGGADTQYF
>-|13|TRBV7-2|-|TRBJ1-3
TGTGCCAGCAGCCCCCACTCTGGAAACACCATATATTTT
CASSPHSGNTIYF
>TRBD1|16|TRBV7-9|few|TRBJ1-1
TGTGCCAGCAGTTTACCCCGAGGGGGCTTGAACACTGAAGCTTTCTTT
CASSLPRGGLNTEAFF
>-|12|TRBV9|-|TRBJ1-1
TGTGCCAGCAGCGTAGGGGACAAAAGAGCTTTCTTT
CASSVGDKRAFF
>TRBD1|13|TRBV11-3|-|TRBJ1-2
TGTGCCAGCAGCCACGGGACAGGGAATGGCTACACCTTC
CASSHGTGNGYTF
>-|18|TRBV7-6|-|TRBJ2-1
TGTGCCAGCAGCTTAGCGAGAGGTTCAAGCGCCAGAGGAGATGAGCAGTTCTTC
CASSLARGSSARGDEQFF
>-|15|TRBV3-1/TRBV3-2|once|TRBJ1-1
TGTGCCAGCAGCCAGAGGGGATTTGGGAACACTGAAGCTTTCTTT
CASSQRGFGNTEAFF
>-|16|TRBV2|medium-sized|TRBJ1-1
TGTGCCAGCAGTGAACTCGGAAGCATGGGGAACACTGAAGCTTTCTTT
CASSELGSMGNTEAFF
>-|16|TRBV5-1|-|TRBJ1-1
TGCGCCAGCAGCTTGCGGCCGGGGGCGGGGGACACTGAAGCTTTCTTT
CASSLRPGAGDTEAFF
>-|14|TRBV5-8|-|TRBJ1-2
TGTGCCAGCAGCTTGGGGGACCGGTGGGCTGGCTACACCTTC
CASSLGDRWAGYTF
>-|14|TRBV7-9|-|TRBJ1-1
TGTGCCAGCAGCCCCGGACGGCGGGAGACTGAAGCTTTCTTT
CASSPGRRETEAFF
>TRBD1|19|TRBV18|once|TRBJ1-6
TGTGCCAGCTCACCGAGGGACGGGACAGGGTACGGCGGTGGGTCACCCCTCCACTTT
CASSPRDGTGYGGGSPLHF
>-|14|TRBV11-2|-|TRBJ2-7
TGTGCCAGCGGATCCACCAGACAGATCTACGAGCAGTACTTC
CASGSTRQIYEQYF
>TRBD2|15|TRBV28|-|TRBJ2-1
TGTGCCAGCACCAAACTAGCGGGAGGGGCCAATGAGCAGTTCTTC
CASTKLAGGANEQFF
>TRBD1|16|TRBV5-4|-|TRBJ1-1
TGTGCCAGCAGCTCTGACCTAACAGGGGGTAACACTGAAGCTTTCTTT
CASSSDLTGGNTEAFF
>-|12|TRBV25-1|-|TRBJ2-1
TGTGCCAGCAGTGACTGGCGGGAACGGGAGTTCTTC
CASSDWREREFF
>TRBD1|14|TRBV3-1/TRBV3-2|-|TRBJ1-2
TGTGCCAGCAGCCCTTTGGACAGGGCCTATGGCTACACCTTC
CASSPLDRAYGYTF
>-|15|TRBV28|once|TRBJ1-5
TGTGCCAGCAGTTTCATTCCTTATAGCAATCAGCCCCAGCATTTT
CASSFIPYSNQPQHF
>TRBD2|17|TRBV15|-|TRBJ2-3
TGTGCCACCAGCCCCCGGGGACTAGCGGGAACAACAGATACGCAGTATTTT
CATSPRGLAGTTDTQYF
>TRBD1|20|TRBV27|-|TRBJ2-5
TGTGCCAGCAGTCCCTCCGGACAGGGTATCTTATCCAACGGCCAAGAGACCCAGTACTTC
CASSPSGQGILSNGQETQYF
>-|13|TRBV3-1/TRBV3-2|-|TRBJ2-5
TGTGCCAGCAGCCAAGAAGGAGGGGAGACCCAGTACTTC
CASSQEGGETQYF
>-|12|TRBV11-2|-|TRBJ1-2
TGTGCCAGCAGCTTACTGGAGTATGGCTACACCTTC
CASSLLEYGYTF
>TRBD2|15|TRBV5-1|-|TRBJ2-1
TGCGCCAGCAGCTTAGGTAGCGGGAGCCACAATGAGCAGTTCTTC
CASSLGSGSHNEQFF
>-|15|TRBV9|few|TRBJ2-7
TGTGCCAGCAGCGTAGGGGTAGCGAGAGGCCACGAGCAGTACTTC
CASSVGVARGHEQYF
>TRBD2|18|TRBV4-1|-|TRBJ2-1
TGCGCCAGCACCCCATGGAGCGGGAGGGCCCTGGGACACAATGAGCAGTTCTTC
CASTPWSGRALGHNEQFF
>-|12|TRBV5-6|-|TRBJ1-5
TGTGCCAGCAGCTTTCGGCGTCAGCCCCAGCATTTT
CASSFRRQPQHF
>-|10|TRBV12-3/TRBV12-4|-|TRBJ2-1
TGTGCCAGCAGTGGTTATGAGCAGTTCTTC
CASSGYEQFF
>-|16|TRBV5-1|few|TRBJ2-5
TGCGCCAGCAGCCCGGGACTGCTCAACACAAAAGAGCCCCAGTACTTC
CASSPGLLNTKEPQYF
>-|15|TRBV7-9|-|TRBJ2-2
TGTGCCAGCAGCCGGAGGGGAGGAAGGACCGGGGAGCTGTTTTTT
CASSRRGGRTGELFF
>TRBD2|17|TRBV4-1|-|TRBJ2-1
TGCGCCAGCAGCCACCGGTGGCTAGCGGGCTCCTACAATGAGCAGTTCTTC
CASSHRWLAGSYNEQFF
>TRBD2|16|TRBV19|-|TRBJ2-3
TGTGCCAGTAGTTCCATACTAGCGGGAAACACAGATACGCAGTATTTT
CASSSILAGNTDTQYF
>-|14|TRBV5-4|-|TRBJ2-7
TGTGCCAGCAGCTTGGCCCATATTTCCTACGAGCAGTACTTC
CASSLAHISYEQYF
>TRBD1|13|TRBV5-4|-|TRBJ2-7
TGTGCCAGCAGCTTGGAGACAGGGCGCGAGCAGTACTTC
CASSLETGREQYF
>-|12|TRBV3-1/TRBV3-2|-|TRBJ1-1
TGTGCCAGCAGCCAAGAATGGGAGGAAGCTTTCTTT
CASSQEWEEAFF